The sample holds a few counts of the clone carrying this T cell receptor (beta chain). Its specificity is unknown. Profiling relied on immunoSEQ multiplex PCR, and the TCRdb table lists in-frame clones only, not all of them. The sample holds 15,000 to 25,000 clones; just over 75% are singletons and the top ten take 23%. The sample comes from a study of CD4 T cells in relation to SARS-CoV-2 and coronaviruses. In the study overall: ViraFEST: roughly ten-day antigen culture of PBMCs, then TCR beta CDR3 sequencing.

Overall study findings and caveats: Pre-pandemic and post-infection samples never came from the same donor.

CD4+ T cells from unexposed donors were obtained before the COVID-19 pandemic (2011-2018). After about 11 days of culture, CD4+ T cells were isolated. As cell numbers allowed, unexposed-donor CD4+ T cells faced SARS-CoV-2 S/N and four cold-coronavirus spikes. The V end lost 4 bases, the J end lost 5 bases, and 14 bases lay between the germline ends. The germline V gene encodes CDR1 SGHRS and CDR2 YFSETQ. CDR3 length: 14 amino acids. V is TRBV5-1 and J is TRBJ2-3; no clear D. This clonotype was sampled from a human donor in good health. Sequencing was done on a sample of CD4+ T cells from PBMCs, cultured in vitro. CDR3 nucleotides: TGCGCCAGCAGCCCGCCGGGTTTGGGAGATACGCAGTATTTT. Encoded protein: CASSPPGLGDTQYF.